This TCR beta chain was sequenced in a study of blood T cells in healthy people across ages (dated by TCRdb to 2013 to 2016). In the study overall: In model experiments, template switching captured roughly one uniquely barcoded TCR beta cDNA molecule for every two T cells. Using the same blood draw, the study looked at two additional independent replicas of 1 million unique cDNA reads for two donors, one aged 18 to 30 and the other aged 80 or older. The study measured age-related changes in TCR beta repertoire diversity using deep sequencing normalized with unique cDNA molecular identifiers. To avoid experimental bias, donors of different ages were spread randomly across the sequencing lanes. Donors were grouped into four age groups: young (average roughly 15 years), middle-aged (around 39), aged (about 60) and long-lived (82).

This clonotype was counted between two and nine times. This receptor's antigen is unknown. Base qualities are missing; no much larger clone stands one base away. To prepare the library, 5' RACE was applied. The sequencer listed for this sample is Illumina HiSeq 2500. A second PCR of roughly 6 to 11 cycles was run with a J-beta primer mix and a sample-barcoded 5' primer. A template-switch 5' adaptor carrying 12 random nucleotides introduced a unique molecular identifier onto each TCR beta cDNA molecule. Each sample yielded at least 3 million CDR3-containing paired-end reads. First-strand cDNA synthesis was performed from all RNA using the Mint cDNA synthesis kit, with priming by a TRBC-specific oligonucleotide. All cDNA was treated with uracil-DNA glycosylase and then went through a first 18-cycle PCR with the universal primers M1SS and BC2_uni_R. The authors processed their data as follows. For normalization, 1 million high-quality reads, each with a distinct molecular identifier, were randomly selected from each sample. Reads sharing molecular identifiers were discarded rather than binned into consensus sequences. MiTCR, with a Q25 quality threshold and the strictest error-elimination algorithm, was used for CDR3 identification, clonotype clustering and error correction. Lower-bound total TCR beta diversity was estimated with a nonparametric unseen species model using Euler transformation. TCRdb reprocessed the public reads (quality trimming at Q25 with fastp, clone calling with MiXCR) and kept in-frame beta chains. Entries that share a CDR3 protein sequence are merged under the most common genes and DNA. TCRdb, not the authors, supplied the V and J calls. Present in this sample are about 1.4 million distinct CDR3 sequences, approximately 59% of which were seen just once. The ten largest clones represent over 5.5% of the sample.

The investigation overall reported the following: Observed TCR beta diversity correlated strongly with the percentage of naive T cells measured by flow cytometry. As age increased, observed TCR beta diversity per million T cells dropped in a roughly linear way, and a significant reduction was already evident by age 40. Estimates of total diversity from one million sequenced T cells were regarded as lower bounds and underestimates. Because profiling used bulk unsorted PBMCs, naive and antigen-experienced compartments could not be compared conclusively. The CMV infection status of donors was not known, potentially confounding age-related changes in expanded clonotypes. Compared with the aged group, more naive CD4+ T cells, fewer expanded clones and increased TCR diversity were shown by the long-lived group, suggesting age selection.

Trimming removed 0 bases from V and 4 bases from J, leaving 10 bases between the germline ends. The CDR3, cysteine through phenylalanine, is 14 amino acids long. CDR3 DNA is the only sequence kept; it has 42 bases, read in frame from the first base. The germline V gene provides CDR1 SGDLS and CDR2 YYNGEE. Donors were a few dozen systemically healthy Caucasian individuals from Russia aged roughly 6 to 90 years. Ten milliliters of peripheral blood were collected from each donor into EDTA-treated Vacutainer tubes. PBMCs were isolated by Ficoll-Paque density-gradient centrifugation, with at least 6 million obtained per sample. Total RNA was extracted from PBMCs with Trizol reagent, with at least 6 micrograms obtained per sample. The percentages of naive CD45RAhigh/CD27high T cells were determined by flow cytometry on a PBMC aliquot from every donor.

This TCR derives from a man between 18 and 35 years old in good health. The chain employs TRBV9 and TRBJ1-2; the D gene identity is not certain. The sample was blood. The CDR3 region: CASSVGAGSYGYTF. The DNA sequence follows: TGTGCCAGCAGCGTAGGCGCCGGGAGCTATGGCTACACCTTC.